This T cell receptor beta chain was retrieved from a study of technical replicates of blood from a few donors. With 3 bases removed from V and 4 bases from J, the gap between germline ends came to 7 bases. Germline V gene sequence: CDR1 MNHEY, CDR2 SMNVEV (reference sequence). This CDR3 comprises 13 residues. Method: immunoSEQ multiplex PCR; TCRdb's copy keeps in-frame clones and lacks some. The sample carries 70,000 to 85,000 clones, 80% to 95% recorded once. The specimen sequenced was T cells isolated from PBMCs. This sequence was found in a human donor in good health. V is TRBV27 and J is TRBJ2-1; possible D gene TRBD2, 6 bases. Here the CDR3 DNA reads TGTGCCAGCAGTTTTAGCGGTTACAATGAGCAGTTCTTC. It encodes CASSFSGYNEQFF.